The 32 T cell receptor beta chains presented below share a single source sample, sequenced in a study of memory CD4+ T cells and cytomegalovirus serostatus. Single viable CD3+CD4+CD8-CD45RO+ cells were sorted as the memory CD4+ T cells. Assay: immunoSEQ multiplex PCR; the TCRdb copy retains only in-frame clones and omits some. This table has some 73,000 clones, under 80% appearing once. The sequenced material came from memory CD4+ T cells from blood. These receptors were taken from an adult in good health and CMV-seropositive.

V usage is TRBV2 and J usage is TRBJ2-1; 7 bases agree with TRBD1. Germline lookup yields CDR1 SNHLY and CDR2 FYNNEI. The length of the CDR3 is 15 residues. After removal of 1 base from V and 4 bases from J, the junction contained 4 bases not matched to a gene. The CDR3 loop is CASSEGRGLYNEQFF. The CDR3 DNA follows: TGTGCCAGCAGTGAAGGTAGGGGGCTTTACAATGAGCAGTTCTTC.

V gene TRBV4-1 combines with J gene TRBJ1-1, with a weak D call TRBD1 (6 bases). Trimming removed 5 bases from V and 4 bases from J, with 14 bases in between. Germline loops: CDR1 MGHRA, CDR2 YSYEKL. The CDR3 contains 14 residues. This chain's CDR3 is CASSYPGARTEAFF. Written as DNA, the CDR3 is TGCGCCAGCAGCTACCCAGGGGCCCGCACTGAAGCTTTCTTT.

The CDR3 region is CASSTPEYQETQYF. CDR3 bases: TGCGCCAGCAGCACCCCTGAGTACCAAGAGACCCAGTACTTC. J is TRBJ2-5 and V is TRBV5-1; D is unresolved. The V gene's germline CDR1 is SGHRS and CDR2 YFSETQ. This CDR3 has 14 amino acids. V lost 4 bases to trimming and J lost 0 bases, with 10 bases between them.

The rearrangement joins TRBV7-8 to TRBJ2-2; no clear D gene. Deletions cut 4 bases from V and 2 bases from J, with 2 bases between. Per germline, CDR1 SGHVS and CDR2 FQNEAQ. This CDR3 is built from 12 residues. The CDR3 bases are TGTGCCAGCAGCTCTAACACCGGGGAGCTGTTTTTT. The encoded protein is CASSSNTGELFF.

Ten or more counts support this clone. The chain is built from TRBV28 and TRBJ1-6, with TRBD1 identical over 9 bases. Germline CDR1 is MDHEN and CDR2 is SYDVKM. With 4 bases clipped from V and 8 bases from J, the junction kept 6 bases outside the gene matches. The CDR3 has 15 residues. The CDR3 here is CASSSLTGGDSPLHF. CDR3 coding DNA: TGTGCCAGCAGTTCCCTTACAGGGGGCGATTCACCCCTCCACTTT.

The chain joins TRBV18 to TRBJ2-5; the D gene is possibly TRBD1 (5 bases). From germline, CDR1 is KGHSH and CDR2 LQKENI. V was shortened by 3 bases and J by 7 bases, with 12 bases between the two germline ends. CDR3 size: 13 residues. The CDR3 coding sequence is TGTGCCAGCTCACCTGACACCCAGGGGACCCAGTACTTC. Protein: CASSPDTQGTQYF.

The V and J genes are TRBV2 and TRBJ2-5, with D perhaps matching TRBD2 (6 bases). Trimming cost V 8 bases and J 3 bases, with 7 bases left between them. Germline lookup yields CDR1 SNHLY and CDR2 FYNNEI. This CDR3 has 11 residues. This chain's CDR3 is CASGGEETQYF. The CDR3 coding sequence is TGTGCCAGCGGAGGGGAAGAGACCCAGTACTTC.

This chain links TRBV6-1 with TRBJ1-1; 7 positions agree with TRBD1. V lost 4 bases, J lost 5 bases, and 16 bases stayed unmatched. The CDR3 sequence is 17 residues long. Per the germline V gene, CDR1 is MNHNS and CDR2 is SASEGT. In DNA form, the CDR3 reads TGTGCCAGCAGTGTACGACAGGGTCATTTAACGTGGACTGAAGCTTTCTTT. Translating it yields CASSVRQGHLTWTEAFF.

The V gene is TRBV7-2, the J gene TRBJ2-3, with TRBD1 matching over 8 bases. CDR3 length equals 14 residues. The germline CDR1 and CDR2 sequences are SGHTA and FQGNSA. V lost 5 bases, J lost 6 bases, and 7 bases stayed unmatched. The CDR3 sequence is CASSQPYRGDTQYF. CDR3 nucleotides: TGTGCCAGCAGCCAACCCTACAGGGGGGATACGCAGTATTTT.

This clone was counted once. The chain is built from TRBV29-1 and TRBJ2-1, with D perhaps TRBD1 (5 bases). CDR1 is SQVTM and CDR2 is ANQGSEA in the germline V gene. This CDR3 has 14 amino acids. The V gene lost 1 base and the J gene lost 9 bases, with 16 bases spanning the gap. The CDR3 protein is CSVEAGAGIGEQFF. The CDR3, as DNA: TGCAGCGTTGAAGCTGGTGCAGGGATAGGTGAGCAGTTCTTC.

V usage is TRBV18 and J usage is TRBJ2-7, with D tentatively TRBD1 or TRBD2 (5 bases each). Trimming pared 3 bases from V and 2 bases from J, leaving 17 bases between. Germline-derived CDR1 and CDR2 are KGHSH and LQKENI. This CDR3 region has 16 residues. The CDR3 loop is CASSPGVAGAPYEQYF. DNA for the CDR3: TGTGCCAGCTCACCCGGGGTTGCCGGGGCCCCCTACGAGCAGTACTTC.

This clone was detected a few times. This rearrangement joins TRBV30 to TRBJ1-1; tentative D call: TRBD1 (5 bases). Trimming left V 3 bases short and J 10 bases short, with 9 bases between. The CDR3 loop spans 10 amino acids. Germline V gene data show CDR1 as GTSNPN and CDR2 as SVGIG (reference sequence). The CDR3 region is CAWREGAAFF. The CDR3 coding sequence is TGTGCCTGGAGAGAAGGGGCAGCTTTCTTT.

This chain connects TRBV10-1 to TRBJ2-1, with 11 bases aligning to TRBD2. Looked up from germline, CDR1 is WNHNN and CDR2 is SYGVQD (reference sequence). The ends lost 3 bases at V and 0 bases at J; junction bases unmatched: 4. The CDR3 has 17 amino acids. CDR3 DNA sequence: TGCGCCAGCAGTGACTTAACTAGCGGGAGCTCCTACAATGAGCAGTTCTTC. Amino acids: CASSDLTSGSSYNEQFF.

The chain couples TRBV4-3 to TRBJ2-3; D gene ambiguous. Trimming removed 4 bases at V and 6 bases at J, with 11 bases between. Germline V CDR1 and CDR2: LGHNA, YSLEER. The length of the CDR3 is 13 residues. CDR3 sequence (DNA): TGCGCCAGCAGCCTGAGGCAGAGGGATACGCAGTATTTT. It translates to CASSLRQRDTQYF.

The chain joins TRBV9 to TRBJ1-5, with 7 bases lining up with TRBD1. There are 14 residues in the CDR3. Germline-derived CDR1 and CDR2 are SGDLS and YYNGEE. V lost 0 bases to trimming and J lost 6 bases; unmatched junction nucleotides: 3. CDR3 nucleotide sequence: TGTGCCAGCAGCGTAGATCCAGGGGGTCAGCCCCAGCATTTT. Protein: CASSVDPGGQPQHF.

The chain recombines TRBV5-4 with TRBJ1-2, with 9 bases that match TRBD1. This CDR3 is 12 amino acids long. Germline CDR1 is SGHNT and CDR2 is YYREEE (reference sequence). Germline trimming cut 3 bases from V and 6 bases from J; bases unmatched to any gene: 0. CDR3 nucleotide sequence: TGTGCCAGCAGCTGGGACAGGGATGGCTACACCTTC. Its translation is CASSWDRDGYTF.

This clone was picked up a small number of times. The chain carries TRBV21-1 and TRBJ1-5. TRBV21-1 is a documented pseudogene. CDR3 length equals 16 residues. The CDR3 DNA is TGTGCCAGCAGCAAAGGGAAGCCCGGGGGGTCTCAGCCCCAGCATTTT. Translating gives CASSKGKPGGSQPQHF.

Comments on this clone: At one end, the junction sequence differs from germline, possibly due to a read error. This specimen includes other DNA sequences encoding the same CDR3. The rearrangement uses TRBV4-1 and TRBJ2-5; D is unclear. Germline V gene data show CDR1 as MGHRA and CDR2 as YSYEKL. The CDR3 runs to 13 residues. The CDR3 sequence: CASSQPLGETQYF. DNA for the CDR3: TGCGCCAGTAGCCAACCCCTGGGGGAGACCCAGTACTTC.

V gene TRBV7-9 combines with J gene TRBJ1-1; D is undetermined. The germline V and J ends were trimmed by 1 base and 1 base, with 16 bases remaining between them. This CDR3 has 17 amino acids. Germline V lookup: CDR1 SEHNR, CDR2 FQNEAQ (reference sequence). The CDR3 sequence: CASSLEAFGSRNTEAFF. The CDR3 region has the DNA TGTGCCAGCAGCTTAGAGGCTTTCGGATCCCGGAACACTGAAGCTTTCTTT.

This chain connects TRBV7-9 to TRBJ1-3, with D possibly being TRBD1 (5 bases). The germline V gene has CDR1 SEHNR and CDR2 FQNEAQ (reference sequence). With 3 bases removed from V and 0 bases from J, the gap between germline ends came to 9 bases. This CDR3 region has 15 residues. DNA for the CDR3: TGTGCCAGCAGCTTGGCAGGGATCTCTGGAAACACCATATATTTT. Its protein is CASSLAGISGNTIYF.

The rearrangement uses TRBV7-8 and TRBJ2-1; the D gene could be TRBD1 or TRBD2 (6 bases each). This CDR3 is built from 14 residues. CDR1 is SGHVS, CDR2 FQNEAQ, per germline. The V end was cut by 5 bases, the J end by 8 bases, with 16 bases between. CDR3 protein: CASSKGGAVYEQFF. The CDR3 bases are TGTGCCAGCAGCAAGGGGGGAGCGGTCTATGAGCAGTTCTTC.

The chain combines TRBV6-1 with TRBJ1-5; unclear D gene. Germline CDR1 reads MNHNS; CDR2 reads SASEGT. The CDR3 loop spans 14 amino acids. Trimming removed 7 bases at V and 5 bases at J, with 15 bases between. The CDR3 sequence is CASKSWRDHQPQHF. DNA of the CDR3: TGTGCCAGCAAATCCTGGAGGGATCATCAGCCCCAGCATTTT.

The V gene is TRBV19, the J gene TRBJ1-5; D remains unclear. Germline-derived CDR1 and CDR2 are LNHDA and SQIVND (reference sequence). The CDR3 runs 14 residues. V lost 5 bases and J lost 3, with 11 bases in between. CDR3 DNA sequence: TGTGCCAGTAGTGAGGGTATAGCCAATCAGCCCCAGCATTTT. Protein product: CASSEGIANQPQHF.

The chain has TRBV7-9 and TRBJ2-7; 8 bases agree with TRBD1. V gave up 5 bases and J gave up 5 bases; unmatched junction bases: 11. Germline assignment: CDR1 SEHNR and CDR2 FQNEAQ (reference sequence). The CDR3 has 15 amino acids. This CDR3 is CASSPDRDGPHEQYF. The CDR3 DNA reads as TGTGCCAGCAGCCCGGACAGGGACGGGCCTCACGAGCAGTACTTC.

The chain recombines TRBV18 with TRBJ1-2; no definite D call. The CDR3 has 14 amino acids. The germline V gene has CDR1 KGHSH and CDR2 LQKENI. Between the trimmed V and J ends, which lost 2 bases and 8 bases, there was a span of 15 bases. This chain's CDR3 is CASSPSAEFTGYTF. The CDR3 DNA reads as TGTGCCAGCTCACCATCCGCGGAGTTTACGGGCTACACCTTC.

V usage is TRBV7-9 and J usage is TRBJ2-4; TRBD1 matches 7 bases. This CDR3 has 14 residues. V was pared by 5 bases and J by 13 bases, with 14 bases of the junction left unmatched. Germline V gene data show CDR1 as SEHNR and CDR2 as FQNEAQ (reference sequence). The CDR3 region is CASSTQGSPGQQYF. For the CDR3, the DNA is TGTGCCAGCAGCACGCAAGGGAGTCCGGGACAGCAGTACTTC.

This clone showed up just a few times. This chain links TRBV20-1 with TRBJ1-3; D gene unclear. Germline loops: CDR1 DFQATT, CDR2 SNEGSKA (reference sequence). V lost 0 bases, J lost 4 bases, and 1 base lay in between. The CDR3 length is 11 residues. The CDR3, as DNA: TGCAGTGCTAGAGAGGGAAACACCATATATTTT. Its protein is CSAREGNTIYF.

The chain recombines TRBV19 with TRBJ2-7, with 11 bases lining up with TRBD1. V lost 6 bases to trimming and J lost 2 bases; unmatched junction nucleotides: 24. The CDR3 extends over 21 amino acids. CDR1 is LNHDA, CDR2 SQIVND, per germline (reference sequence). As DNA, the CDR3 is TGTGCCAGTAGCCACCGGGACAGGGGGATCAGTGAGGTATCGGTCCCCTACGAGCAGTACTTC. This translates into CASSHRDRGISEVSVPYEQYF.

The chain has TRBV5-1 and TRBJ2-3, with 8 bases identical to TRBD2. J gave up 0 bases and V 4 bases, and 1 base lay outside the gene matches. Per the germline V gene, CDR1 is SGHRS and CDR2 is YFSETQ. The CDR3 sequence is 14 residues long. CDR3 amino acids: CASSAGGSTDTQYF. CDR3 bases: TGCGCCAGCAGCGCGGGGGGAAGCACAGATACGCAGTATTTT.

The V call is TRBV7-9, the J call TRBJ2-7, with 8 bases identical to TRBD2. Germline V gives CDR1 SEHNR, CDR2 FQNEAQ (reference sequence). The V gene end was trimmed by 5 bases and the J gene end by 0 bases; junction bases not matched to a gene: 9. The CDR3 sequence is 16 residues long. CDR3: CASSGGGSGSSYEQYV. CDR3 in DNA: TGTGCCAGCAGCGGGGGCGGGAGCGGGAGCTCCTACGAGCAGTACGTC.

The rearrangement joins TRBV29-1 to TRBJ1-1; the D is unclear. The V gene's germline CDR1 is SQVTM and CDR2 ANQGSEA. The CDR3 runs 14 residues. The germline V and J ends were trimmed by 8 bases and 4 bases, with 20 bases remaining between them. CDR3 sequence reads: CSQIGRLVGTEAFF. The DNA for the CDR3 is TGCAGCCAGATAGGGCGTCTGGTAGGCACTGAAGCTTTCTTT.

The chain couples TRBV19 to TRBJ2-3; TRBD2 agrees at 16 bases. The V gene end was trimmed by 6 bases and the J gene end by 6 bases; junction bases not matched to a gene: 6. The germline gives CDR1 LNHDA, CDR2 SQIVND (reference sequence). The CDR3 spans 16 residues. CDR3: CASRPGLAGGRDTQYF. The DNA of the CDR3 is TGTGCCAGTAGGCCGGGACTAGCGGGGGGGCGGGATACGCAGTATTTT. Full variable domain (outside the CDR3, taken from reference TRBV19 and TRBJ2-3): DGGITQSPKYLFRKEGQNVTLSCEQNLNHDAMYWYRQDPGQGLRLIYYSQIVNDFQKGDIAEGYSVSREKKESFPLTVTSAQKNPTAFYLCASRPGLAGGRDTQYFGPGTRLTVL.